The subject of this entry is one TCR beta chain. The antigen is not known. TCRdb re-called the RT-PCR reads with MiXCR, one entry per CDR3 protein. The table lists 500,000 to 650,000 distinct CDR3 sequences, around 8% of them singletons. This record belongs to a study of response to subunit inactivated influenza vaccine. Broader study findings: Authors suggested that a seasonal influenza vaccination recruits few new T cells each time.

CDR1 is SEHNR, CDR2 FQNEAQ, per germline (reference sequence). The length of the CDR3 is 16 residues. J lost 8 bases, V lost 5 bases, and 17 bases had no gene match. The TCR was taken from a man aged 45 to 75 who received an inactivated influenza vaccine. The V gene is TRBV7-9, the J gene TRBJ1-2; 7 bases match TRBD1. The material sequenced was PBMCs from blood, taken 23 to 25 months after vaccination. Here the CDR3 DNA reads TGTGCCAGCAGCCTCCTTGGGGACAGAGGATCCCCGGGCTACACCTTC. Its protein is CASSLLGDRGSPGYTF.